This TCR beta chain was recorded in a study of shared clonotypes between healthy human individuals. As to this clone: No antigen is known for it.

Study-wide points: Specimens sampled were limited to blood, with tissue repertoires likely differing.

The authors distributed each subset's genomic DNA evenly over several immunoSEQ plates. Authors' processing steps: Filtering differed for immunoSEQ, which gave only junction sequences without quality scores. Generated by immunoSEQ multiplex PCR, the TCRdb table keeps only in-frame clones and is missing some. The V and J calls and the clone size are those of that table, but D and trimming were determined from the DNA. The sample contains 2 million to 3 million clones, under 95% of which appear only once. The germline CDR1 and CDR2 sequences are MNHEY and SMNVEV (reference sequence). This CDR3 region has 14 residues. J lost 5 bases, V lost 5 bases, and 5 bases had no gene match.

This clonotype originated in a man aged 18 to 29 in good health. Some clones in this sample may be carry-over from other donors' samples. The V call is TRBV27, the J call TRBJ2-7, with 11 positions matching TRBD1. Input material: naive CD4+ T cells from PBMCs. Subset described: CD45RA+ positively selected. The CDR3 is CASSSRTGGHEQYF. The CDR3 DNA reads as TGTGCCAGCAGTAGTAGGACAGGGGGCCACGAGCAGTACTTC.